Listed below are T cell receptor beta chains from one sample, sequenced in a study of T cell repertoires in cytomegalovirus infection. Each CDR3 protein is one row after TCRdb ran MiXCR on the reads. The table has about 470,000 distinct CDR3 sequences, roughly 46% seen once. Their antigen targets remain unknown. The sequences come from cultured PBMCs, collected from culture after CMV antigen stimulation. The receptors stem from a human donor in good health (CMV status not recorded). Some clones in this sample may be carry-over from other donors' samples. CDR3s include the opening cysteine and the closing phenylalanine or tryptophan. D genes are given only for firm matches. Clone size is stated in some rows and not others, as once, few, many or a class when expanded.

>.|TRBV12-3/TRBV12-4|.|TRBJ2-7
TGTGCCAGCAGTTTAACTAGTATCTACGAGCAGTACTTC
CASSLTSIYEQYF
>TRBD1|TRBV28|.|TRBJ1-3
TGTGCCAGCAGTTCCCCCGGACAGGGTGGAAACACCATATATTTT
CASSSPGQGGNTIYF
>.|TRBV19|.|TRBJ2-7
TGTGCCAGTAGTATTCAGGACAGAGGGGAGCAGTACTTC
CASSIQDRGEQYF
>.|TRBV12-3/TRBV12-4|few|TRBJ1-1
TGTGCCAGCAGCCCGGCGACGGGTGTGAACACTGAAGCTTTCTTT
CASSPATGVNTEAFF
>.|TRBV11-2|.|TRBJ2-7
TGTGCCAGCAGCTTAGACGTGGGCCGGTACGAGCAGTACTTC
CASSLDVGRYEQYF
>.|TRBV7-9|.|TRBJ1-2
TGTGCCAGCAGCGACTGGATAGGCCCGAGGTATGGCTACACCTTC
CASSDWIGPRYGYTF
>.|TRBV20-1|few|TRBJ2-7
TGCAGTGCTCTAGGGCAGGGGTCCTACGAGCAGTACTTC
CSALGQGSYEQYF
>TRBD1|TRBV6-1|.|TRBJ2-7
TGTGCCAGCCGGGCAGGGGGTGGCTACGAGCAGTACTTC
CASRAGGGYEQYF
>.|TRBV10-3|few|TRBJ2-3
TGTGCCATCAGTGGGACCCGGGACTCGAGAGATACGCAGTATTTT
CAISGTRDSRDTQYF
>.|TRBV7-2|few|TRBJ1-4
TGTGCCAGCAGCTTGGGGCTAAGGTTTGGCTTAGCTAATGAAAAACTGTTTTTT
CASSLGLRFGLANEKLFF
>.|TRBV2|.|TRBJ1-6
TGTGCCAGCGGCCTGGACAGCCCCTCGCCCCTCCACTTT
CASGLDSPSPLHF
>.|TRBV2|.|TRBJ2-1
TGTGCCAGCAGTGAATATGGGATGGGGGAGCAGTTCTTC
CASSEYGMGEQFF
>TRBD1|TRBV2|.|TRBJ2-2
TGTGCCAGCAGACCCACAGGGGCGAACACCGGGGAGCTGTTTTTT
CASRPTGANTGELFF
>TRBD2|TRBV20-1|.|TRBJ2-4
TGCAGTGCTAGCGTGGGCGGGGGGGTAAACATTCAGTACTTC
CSASVGGGVNIQYF
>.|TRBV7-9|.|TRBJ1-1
TGTGCCAGCAGTGCACGGTATTCATGGGGCTTT
CASSARYSWGF
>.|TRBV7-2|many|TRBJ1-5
TGTGCCAGCAGCTTAGCAGGGGATCAGCCCCAGCATTTT
CASSLAGDQPQHF
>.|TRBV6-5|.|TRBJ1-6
TGTGCCAGCAGTTACGACGAGGGTTCACCCCTCCACTTT
CASSYDEGSPLHF
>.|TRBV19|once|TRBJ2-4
TGTGCCAGTAGTATAGATGGAGGCCGATCGGGCAAAAACATTCAGTACTTC
CASSIDGGRSGKNIQYF
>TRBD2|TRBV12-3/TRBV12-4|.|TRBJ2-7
TGTGCCAGCAGTGCGGGGTCTAGCGGGGCCTACGAGCAGTACTTC
CASSAGSSGAYEQYF
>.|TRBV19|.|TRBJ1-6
TGTGCCAGTAGTATCGGCGTCGAAGCACCCCTCCACTTT
CASSIGVEAPLHF